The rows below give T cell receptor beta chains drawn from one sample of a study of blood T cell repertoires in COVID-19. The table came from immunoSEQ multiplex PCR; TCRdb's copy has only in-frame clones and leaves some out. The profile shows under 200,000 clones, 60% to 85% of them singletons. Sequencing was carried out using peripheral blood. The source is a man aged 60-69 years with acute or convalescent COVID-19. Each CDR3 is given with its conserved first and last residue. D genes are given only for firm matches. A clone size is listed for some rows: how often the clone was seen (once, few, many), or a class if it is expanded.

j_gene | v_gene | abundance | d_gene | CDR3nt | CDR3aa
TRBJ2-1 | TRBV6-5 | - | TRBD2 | TGTGCCAGCAGTTCTAGCGGGGCCGACAATGAGCAGTTCTTC | CASSSSGADNEQFF
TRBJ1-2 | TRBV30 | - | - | TGTGCCTGGAGGTTCCCGACAGTGAGAATCTTAAACTATGGCTACACCTTC | CAWRFPTVRILNYGYTF
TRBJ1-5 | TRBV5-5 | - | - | TGTGCCAGCAGCTTGAAGGGAGGGGAACAGCCCCAGCATTTT | CASSLKGGEQPQHF
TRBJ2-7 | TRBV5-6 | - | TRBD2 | TGTGCCAGCAGCCTGGGAGGGTACGAGCAGTACTTC | CASSLGGYEQYF
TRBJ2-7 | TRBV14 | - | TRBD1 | TGTGCCAGCAGCCAATCCGACAGGGGTCGATACGAGCAGTACTTC | CASSQSDRGRYEQYF
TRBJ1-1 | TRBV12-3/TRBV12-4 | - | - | TGTGCCAGCAGTTTTTCCTTGAGGGCTGAAGCTTTCTTT | CASSFSLRAEAFF
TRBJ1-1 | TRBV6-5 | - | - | TGTGCCAGCAGTTACTCTCGCCCCGGGGGAACTGAAGCTTTCTTT | CASSYSRPGGTEAFF
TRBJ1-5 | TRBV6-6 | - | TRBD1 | TGTGCCAGCAGTTCCCTGGACAGGGAGGGTCAGCCCCAGCATTTT | CASSSLDREGQPQHF
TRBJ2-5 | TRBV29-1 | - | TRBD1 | TGCAGCGTGACGGGACAGGGTCAACAAGAGACCCAGTACTTC | CSVTGQGQQETQYF
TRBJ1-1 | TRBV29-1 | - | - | TGCACTGGGGCGCGAGGAATTGTCAGCCCTGAAGCTTTCTTT | CTGARGIVSPEAFF
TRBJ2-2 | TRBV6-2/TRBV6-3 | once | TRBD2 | TGTGCCAGCAGTTACAGGGATATAGCGGGGGCCGGGGAGCTGTTTTTT | CASSYRDIAGAGELFF
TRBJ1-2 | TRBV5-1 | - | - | TGCGCCAGCAGCGAGCCGGGACAAATGTATGGCTACACCTTC | CASSEPGQMYGYTF
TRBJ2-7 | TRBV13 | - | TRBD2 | TGTGCCAGCAGCGCTAGCGGGGGGCCGTCCTACGAGCAGTACTTC | CASSASGGPSYEQYF
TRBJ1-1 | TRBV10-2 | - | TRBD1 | TGCGCCAGCAGTTATGGGACAGCTGAAGCTTTCTTT | CASSYGTAEAFF
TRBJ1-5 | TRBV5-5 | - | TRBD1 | TGTGCCAGCAGCTCAGCAGGGGGCGCAGATCAGCCCCAGCATTTT | CASSSAGGADQPQHF
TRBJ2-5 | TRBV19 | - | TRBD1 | TGTGCCAGTAGTATTGGGACAGGGTTTTACGGGACCCAGTACTTC | CASSIGTGFYGTQYF
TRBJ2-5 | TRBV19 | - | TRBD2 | TGTGCCAGCGGGGCCGGGACTATAGAGACCCAGTACTTC | CASGAGTIETQYF
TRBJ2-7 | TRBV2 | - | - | TGTGCCAGCAGTGGACAGCTTAGCTCCTACGAGCAGTACTTC | CASSGQLSSYEQYF
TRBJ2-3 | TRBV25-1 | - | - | TGTGCCAGCAGTGACTGGGGGCCCACAGATACGCAGTATTTT | CASSDWGPTDTQYF
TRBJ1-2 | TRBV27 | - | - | TGTGCCAGCAGCGCGATTGACAGTCTGAACTATGGCTACACCTTC | CASSAIDSLNYGYTF
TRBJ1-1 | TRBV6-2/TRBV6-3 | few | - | TGTGCCAGCAGTTACAGGCAGGCTCGCGAAGCTTTCTTT | CASSYRQAREAFF
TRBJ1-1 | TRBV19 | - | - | TGTGCCAGGGGCCCGGGGGGCGGTTTGAACACTGAAGCTTTCTTT | CARGPGGGLNTEAFF
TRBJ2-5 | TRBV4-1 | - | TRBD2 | TGCGCCAGCAGCTTTGGGACTAGCGGGGGGGCAGAGACCCAGTACTTC | CASSFGTSGGAETQYF
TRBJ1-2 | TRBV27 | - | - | TGTGCCAGCACTGCACTGCCCGGGACTCCCGACGGCTACACCTTC | CASTALPGTPDGYTF
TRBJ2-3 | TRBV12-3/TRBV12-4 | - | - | TGTGCCAGCGGGGAGGAGAAGAATACGCAGTATTTT | CASGEEKNTQYF
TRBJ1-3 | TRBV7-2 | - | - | TGTGCCAGCAGCTTATCTTCAGGTTGGGGAAACACCATATATTTT | CASSLSSGWGNTIYF
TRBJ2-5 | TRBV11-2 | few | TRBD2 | TGTGCCAGCAGCTTAAGTTTGGCGGGAGGACGAGAGACCCAGTACTTC | CASSLSLAGGRETQYF